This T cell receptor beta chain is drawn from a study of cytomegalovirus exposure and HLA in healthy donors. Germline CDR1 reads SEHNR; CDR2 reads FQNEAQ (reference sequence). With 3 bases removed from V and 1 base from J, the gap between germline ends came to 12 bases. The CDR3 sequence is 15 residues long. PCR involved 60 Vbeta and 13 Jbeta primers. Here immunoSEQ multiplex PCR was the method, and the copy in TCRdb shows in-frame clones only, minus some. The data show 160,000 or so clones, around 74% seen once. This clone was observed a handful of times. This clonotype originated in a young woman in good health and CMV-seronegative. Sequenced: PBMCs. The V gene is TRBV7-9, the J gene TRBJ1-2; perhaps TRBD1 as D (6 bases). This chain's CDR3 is CASSLGDTYNYGYTF. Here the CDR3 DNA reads TGTGCCAGCAGCTTGGGGGACACTTATAACTATGGCTACACCTTC.